This TCR beta chain was sequenced during a study of T-cell reconstitution after alpha-beta-depleted transplantation in children. Germline CDR1 and CDR2: SGHDT and YYEEEE. The CDR3 runs 16 residues. J lost 8 bases, V lost 3 bases, and 6 bases had no gene match. This clonotype was detected many times. Its antigen is undetermined. Preparing the TCRbeta library involved the use of unique molecular identifiers. TCRdb itself ran the PCR reads through MiXCR, one entry per CDR3 protein. The sample holds about 300,000 distinct CDR3 sequences, 6% to 10% seen once. Notes on the study in general: T-cell numbers and diversity one year post-transplant derived largely from freshly generated T cells.

This chain connects TRBV5-6 to TRBJ2-1; 15 bases fit TRBD2. The clonotype originates from a female patient aged 2-9 years who had a stem cell transplant for Fanconi anemia, so the T cells may come from the graft donor. This specimen was peripheral blood, taken 360 days after TCRalphabeta/CD19-depleted stem cell transplant. The CDR3 DNA is TGTGCCAGCAGCTACGGACTAGCGGGAGGGAGTCATGAGCAGTTCTTC. Protein product: CASSYGLAGGSHEQFF.